This T cell receptor beta chain stems from a study of CD8 T cells in Susac syndrome. Reverse transcription used about 0.45 to 1 ug RNA and random hexamers. Multiplex immunoSEQ PCR targeted 54 Vbeta and 13 Jbeta TCR beta segments. TCRdb recomputed calls from the immunoSEQ multiplex PCR reads with MiXCR, one row per CDR3 protein. The sample has 400,000 to 550,000 distinct CDR3 sequences, more than 80% seen once. The authors sequenced TCR beta from blood CD8+ and CD4+ T cells. Included as multiple sclerosis controls were treatment-naive patients who had stable or active relapsing-remitting disease. TEMRA cells were FACS-enriched and CD8+ and CD4+ T cells negatively isolated. The CDR3 spans 18 residues. Germline V lookup: CDR1 SEHNR, CDR2 FQNEAQ (reference sequence). V shed 5 bases, J shed 0 bases, and the junction held 9 bases outside the gene matches.

The specimen sequenced was CD8+ T cells from PBMCs. This TCR derives from a human donor with multiple sclerosis. V and J are TRBV7-9 and TRBJ2-6, with 8 bases that match TRBD2. The CDR3 here is CASSPTGLVFSGANVLTF. CDR3 DNA: TGTGCCAGCAGCCCAACGGGACTAGTTTTCTCTGGGGCCAACGTCCTGACTTTC.